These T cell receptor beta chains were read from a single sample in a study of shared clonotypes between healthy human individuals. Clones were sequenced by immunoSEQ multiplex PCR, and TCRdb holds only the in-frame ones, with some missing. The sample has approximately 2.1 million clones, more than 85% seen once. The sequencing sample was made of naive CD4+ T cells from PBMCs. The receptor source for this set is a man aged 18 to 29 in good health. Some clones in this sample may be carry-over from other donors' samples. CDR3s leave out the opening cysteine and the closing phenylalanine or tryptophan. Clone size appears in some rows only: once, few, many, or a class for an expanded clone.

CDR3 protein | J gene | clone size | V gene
ASSLSQGAYGYT | TRBJ1-2 | - | TRBV28
ASSYSRGKGTGELF | TRBJ2-2 | - | TRBV6-5
ASSPQALAGGQGY | TRBJ2-7 | - | TRBV4-1
ASSFVQGYSPLH | TRBJ1-6 | once | TRBV7-2
ASSLGGVRATEAF | TRBJ1-1 | - | TRBV28
ASSKGVTGSYEQY | TRBJ2-7 | - | TRBV6-5
ASSPGHPTFNEQF | TRBJ2-1 | - | TRBV7-9
ASSWGQGTGEQY | TRBJ2-7 | - | TRBV5-1
ASSLDPRSYEQY | TRBJ2-7 | - | TRBV5-1
ASSLDRAGELF | TRBJ2-2 | - | TRBV5-1
ASGGRQEGTEAF | TRBJ1-1 | - | TRBV9
ASSPRMGTDTQY | TRBJ2-3 | - | TRBV5-1
ASSPDLTGSTDTQY | TRBJ2-3 | - | TRBV2
ASSLYRGIGEKLF | TRBJ1-4 | once | TRBV27
ASSYSQGAYGYT | TRBJ1-2 | - | TRBV6-5
ASSYWGRAANEKLF | TRBJ1-4 | - | TRBV27
AWRLTGTESVYEQY | TRBJ2-7 | - | TRBV30
ASSPQGTPPYNEQF | TRBJ2-1 | - | TRBV5-1
ASSLDRGVETQY | TRBJ2-5 | - | TRBV2
ASSQDLRGRNTEAF | TRBJ1-1 | once | TRBV4-1
ASSQGTLGSEAF | TRBJ1-1 | - | TRBV10-1
ASSGGWVFNEQF | TRBJ2-1 | - | TRBV2
ARSLGLAGRNEQF | TRBJ2-1 | - | TRBV5-3